The entry below describes one TCR beta chain. The data are from a study of T cells after yellow fever vaccination. TCRdb fed the 5' RACE reads into MiXCR, producing one record per CDR3 protein. The data hold about 630,000 distinct CDR3 sequences, with roughly an eighth observed a single time. V shed 2 bases, J shed 14 bases, and the junction held 27 bases outside the gene matches. The CDR3 spans 19 residues. Germline V gives CDR1 SGHRS, CDR2 YFSETQ. This clonotype originated in a man aged 25 to 45 who received the YFV17D yellow fever vaccine. V is TRBV5-1 and J is TRBJ2-4, with 8 positions matching TRBD2. The sequencing here drew on PBMCs, taken on the day of the yellow fever booster vaccination. The CDR3 nucleotides read TGCGCCAGCAGCTTTCTTGGGACTGGGGCCTCGGCTAGCGGGCCGGGAGAGTACTTC. Translating it yields CASSFLGTGASASGPGEYF.